The 21 T cell receptor beta chains in this list originate from one sample, sequenced in a study of siplizumab effects on memory and regulatory T cells. The assay was immunoSEQ multiplex PCR, and TCRdb's table has in-frame clones only and misses some. The profile covers some 100,000 clones, with approximately 91% appearing a single time and about 2.4% taken by the ten largest. Sequenced input: CD4+ T cells sorted from blood. These receptors all stem from a human donor in good health. Some clones in this sample may be carry-over from other donors' samples.

This rearrangement joins TRBV28 to TRBJ2-7, with D maybe TRBD2 (6 bases). From germline, CDR1 is MDHEN and CDR2 SYDVKM. This CDR3 is built from 15 residues. Trimming removed 7 bases from V and 9 bases from J, with 25 bases in between. Written as DNA, the CDR3 is TGTGCCAGCACCTCCCCGAGTGGCGGGAATATTGGGCAGTACTTC. This translates into CASTSPSGGNIGQYF.

This chain joins TRBV7-2 and TRBJ1-5; no definite D call. V lost 1 base and J 3 bases, leaving 4 bases between the germline ends. This CDR3 contains 13 residues. From germline, CDR1 is SGHTA and CDR2 FQGNSA. The CDR3 sequence is CASSLVVNQPQHF. CDR3 DNA sequence: TGTGCCAGCAGCTTAGTAGTCAATCAGCCCCAGCATTTT. The whole variable domain, remainder taken from reference TRBV7-2 and TRBJ1-5, is GAGVSQSPSNKVTEKGKDVELRCDPISGHTALYWYRQSLGQGLEFLIYFQGNSAPDKSGLPSDRFSAERTGGSVSTLTIQRTQQEDSAVYLCASSLVVNQPQHFGDGTRLSIL.

The rearrangement links TRBV9 to TRBJ1-5, with D perhaps matching TRBD1 (5 bases). The CDR3 consists of 16 residues. Trimming left V 0 bases short and J 5 bases short, with 15 bases between. CDR1 and CDR2 from the germline V gene are SGDLS and YYNGEE. CDR3 in DNA: TGTGCCAGCAGCGTAGGAATGAAGGGGCTGGATCAGCCCCAGCATTTT. Amino acids: CASSVGMKGLDQPQHF. The entire variable domain, with the rest obtained from reference TRBV9 and TRBJ1-5, is as follows: DSGVTQTPKHLITATGQRVTLRCSPRSGDLSVYWYQQSLDQGLQFLIQYYNGEERAKGNILERFSAQQFPDLHSELNLSSLELGDSALYFCASSVGMKGLDQPQHFGDGTRLSIL.

This sequence joins TRBV9 and TRBJ2-2; D perhaps matches TRBD2 (6 bases). Germline loops: CDR1 SGDLS, CDR2 YYNGEE. With 0 bases removed from V and 6 bases from J, the gap between germline ends came to 12 bases. This CDR3 is 15 amino acids long. This chain's CDR3 is CASSVAPPGAGELFF. The DNA of the CDR3 is TGTGCCAGCAGCGTAGCCCCCCCGGGGGCCGGGGAGCTGTTTTTT.

V usage is TRBV5-1 and J usage is TRBJ1-4; D remains unclear. V was pared by 2 bases and J by 2 bases, with 7 bases between. This CDR3 region has 14 residues. The germline V gene has CDR1 SGHRS and CDR2 YFSETQ. The CDR3 loop is CASSFTETNEKLFF. CDR3 coding DNA: TGCGCCAGCAGCTTTACAGAGACTAATGAAAAACTGTTTTTT.

This chain uses TRBV9 with TRBJ1-1, with D tentatively TRBD1 (6 bases). CDR1 SGDLS and CDR2 YYNGEE come from the germline V gene. The V and J ends lost 0 bases and 2 bases respectively, with 17 bases between them. The CDR3 runs 17 residues. CDR3: CASSVVGVGQTNTEAFF. The CDR3 DNA sequence: TGTGCCAGCAGCGTAGTCGGAGTTGGACAGACAAACACTGAAGCTTTCTTT.

CDR3 amino acids: CASGSGAGITETQYF. CDR3 bases: TGTGCTAGTGGTTCAGGGGCAGGGATTACAGAGACCCAGTACTTC. The J gene is TRBJ2-5, the V gene TRBV12-5, with D possibly matching TRBD1 (6 bases). Germline values: CDR1 LGHNT, CDR2 FRNRAP. Between the trimmed V and J ends, which lost 4 bases and 4 bases, there was a span of 16 bases. The CDR3 spans 15 residues.

This chain joins TRBV29-1 and TRBJ1-2; 8 bases map to TRBD1. Germline CDR1 SQVTM, CDR2 ANQGSEA. J lost 3 bases, V lost 3 bases, and 9 bases had no gene match. The CDR3 length is 15 residues. Here the CDR3 DNA reads TGCAGCGTTGAGATCCGGGCCAGGGGGCACTATGGCTACACCTTC. As protein: CSVEIRARGHYGYTF.

The chain employs TRBV18 and TRBJ2-5; possibly TRBD1 for D (6 bases). Per germline, CDR1 KGHSH and CDR2 LQKENI. V dropped 3 bases and J dropped 1 base, with 9 bases sitting between them. This CDR3 region has 14 residues. Here the CDR3 reads CASSPRTAQETQYF. The CDR3 DNA reads as TGTGCCAGCTCACCCCGGACAGCCCAAGAGACCCAGTACTTC.

Written as DNA, the CDR3 is TGTGCCAGTAGTATTGGGCAGCAGCGCCAAGAGACCCAGTACTTC. Protein: CASSIGQQRQETQYF. The gene calls are TRBV19 and TRBJ2-5; D ambiguous. V was clipped by 3 bases and J by 1 base, with 12 bases between them. The CDR3 has 15 residues. Germline V gives CDR1 LNHDA, CDR2 SQIVND (reference sequence).

Only one count was recorded for this clone. The rearrangement uses TRBV27 and TRBJ2-7; D is possibly TRBD1 (6 bases). From germline, CDR1 is MNHEY and CDR2 SMNVEV (reference sequence). The CDR3 is 15 amino acids. Trimming pared 3 bases from V and 2 bases from J, leaving 14 bases between. CDR3 residues: CASSFQGGQPYEQYF. The CDR3 coding sequence is TGTGCCAGCAGTTTTCAGGGTGGACAGCCCTACGAGCAGTACTTC.

The gene calls are TRBV11-2 and TRBJ1-1, with TRBD1 matching 9 bases. The junction had 4 bases not matched to a gene; V was cut back by 1 base and J by 1 base. There are 16 residues in the CDR3. Germline CDR1 and CDR2: SGHAT and FQNNGV. The CDR3 nucleotides are TGTGCCAGCAGCTTAGTCGGGACAGGGTCGAACACTGAAGCTTTCTTT. It codes for CASSLVGTGSNTEAFF. Looking up the rest from reference TRBV11-2 and TRBJ1-1 gives the full variable domain: EAGVAQSPRYKIIEKRQSVAFWCNPISGHATLYWYQQILGQGPKLLIQFQNNGVVDDSQLPKDRFSAERLKGVDSTLKIQPAKLEDSAVYLCASSLVGTGSNTEAFFGQGTRLTVV.

This chain connects TRBV5-4 to TRBJ2-7; TRBD2 agrees at 8 bases. The germline gives CDR1 SGHNT, CDR2 YYREEE (reference sequence). Trimming at V came to 4 bases and at J to 4 bases, leaving 10 bases not matched to a gene. The CDR3 extends over 15 amino acids. DNA of the CDR3: TGTGCCAGCAGCGCCTCGAGCGGGAGTCGGTACGAGCAGTACTTC. This gives the protein CASSASSGSRYEQYF.

The chain uses TRBV15 and TRBJ1-2, with 10 bases matching TRBD1. Germline V gene sequence: CDR1 LNHNV, CDR2 YYDKDF (reference sequence). CDR3 length: 18 amino acids. Trimming took 4 bases from V and 2 from J; bases not matched to a gene: 13. The CDR3 is CATSTHPGQGRVNYGYTF. CDR3 nucleotides: TGTGCCACCAGCACACACCCGGGACAGGGGCGTGTAAACTATGGCTACACCTTC. The entire variable domain, with the rest obtained from reference TRBV15 and TRBJ1-2, is as follows: DAMVIQNPRYQVTQFGKPVTLSCSQTLNHNVMYWYQQKSSQAPKLLFHYYDKDFNNEADTPDNFQSRRPNTSFCFLDIRSPGLGDTAMYLCATSTHPGQGRVNYGYTFGSGTRLTVV.

The rearrangement uses TRBV11-2 and TRBJ2-7; 9 bases align to TRBD2. CDR1 is SGHAT and CDR2 is FQNNGV in the germline V gene. With V trimmed by 6 bases and J by 4 bases, 7 bases remained unmatched. This CDR3 spans 14 amino acids. The CDR3 region has the DNA TGTGCCAGCAGGACCGGGACTAGCTCATACGAGCAGTACTTC. It encodes CASRTGTSSYEQYF.

This clone was seen a single time. The chain is built from TRBV10-2 and TRBJ2-7; 7 bases map to TRBD2. Germline V gene data show CDR1 as WSHSY and CDR2 as SAAADI. Trimming took 6 bases from V and 4 from J; bases not matched to a gene: 6. The CDR3 consists of 13 residues. CDR3 residues: CASRSGREYEQYF. The CDR3 nucleotides read TGCGCCAGCAGGTCGGGGCGGGAGTACGAGCAGTACTTC.

The J gene is TRBJ2-3, the V gene TRBV9, with D tentatively TRBD1 or TRBD2 (5 bases each). Germline CDR1 SGDLS, CDR2 YYNGEE. The V end lost 4 bases, the J end lost 4 bases, and 19 bases lay between the germline ends. This CDR3 comprises 16 residues. The CDR3 loop is CASSFESGTSPDTQYF. The CDR3 DNA reads TGTGCCAGCAGCTTTGAATCCGGGACCTCCCCAGATACGCAGTATTTT.

The rearrangement links TRBV28 to TRBJ2-3; D is ambiguous. Germline assignment: CDR1 MDHEN and CDR2 SYDVKM. CDR3 length: 17 amino acids. Trimming cost V 2 bases and J 2 bases, with 17 bases left between them. The CDR3 sequence: CASSLVWGRANTDTQYF. For the CDR3, the DNA is TGTGCCAGCAGTTTAGTCTGGGGTAGGGCCAACACAGATACGCAGTATTTT.

The chain joins TRBV25-1 to TRBJ2-5; tentatively, D is TRBD1 (5 bases). The V gene lost 5 bases and the J gene lost 5 bases, with 15 bases spanning the gap. Germline V lookup: CDR1 MGHDK, CDR2 SYGVNS. The CDR3 runs to 14 residues. The CDR3 reads CASSPARAGETQYF. As DNA, the CDR3 is TGTGCCAGCAGTCCAGCCAGGGCTGGGGAGACCCAGTACTTC.

V is TRBV11-3 and J is TRBJ2-2, with 8 bases lining up with TRBD2. The germline V gene encodes CDR1 SGHNT and CDR2 YENEEA. The ends lost 0 bases at V and 4 bases at J; junction bases unmatched: 4. CDR3 length equals 16 residues. The CDR3 sequence is CASSLDGLAFTGELFF. CDR3 bases: TGTGCCAGCAGCTTAGACGGACTAGCCTTCACCGGGGAGCTGTTTTTT.

CDR3 nucleotides: TGTGCCAGCAGTCCACCTGGGTTACCCCAGTACTTC. Protein product: CASSPPGLPQYF. V usage is TRBV27 and J usage is TRBJ2-7; D not resolved. In germline, CDR1 is MNHEY, CDR2 SMNVEV (reference sequence). This CDR3 comprises 12 residues. The V and J ends lost 5 bases and 10 bases respectively, with 15 bases between them.